The 5 T cell receptor beta chains below all came from one sample that was sequenced in a study of cytomegalovirus exposure and HLA in healthy donors. Using immunoSEQ multiplex PCR, the repertoire was profiled, and TCRdb retains in-frame clones only, with some absent. The table has under 200,000 clones, 86% seen once. The sequenced sample was PBMCs. The source of these receptors is a woman aged 18-30 years in good health and CMV-seronegative.

This clone occurred a few times. The gene calls are TRBV15 and TRBJ2-3; TRBD2 aligns across 11 bases. V was clipped by 2 bases and J by 7 bases; unmatched bases: 8. Per germline, CDR1 LNHNV and CDR2 YYDKDF (reference sequence). The CDR3 sequence is 16 residues long. Here the CDR3 DNA reads TGTGCCACCAGCAGACCGGGACTAGCGGACCCCTATACGCAGTATTTT. Its protein is CATSRPGLADPYTQYF.

The J gene is TRBJ2-7, the V gene TRBV12-5; 8 bases match TRBD2. Trimming cost V 1 base and J 2 bases; bases outside gene matches: 10. Germline V gene lookup returns CDR1 LGHNT and CDR2 FRNRAP. The CDR3 extends over 17 amino acids. Written as DNA, the CDR3 is TGTGCTAGTGGTTTGGACCTGAGCGGGAGCACAACCTACGAGCAGTACTTC. Translation: CASGLDLSGSTTYEQYF.

V usage is TRBV19 and J usage is TRBJ1-5; tentative D call: TRBD1 (5 bases). The CDR3 has 16 residues. V gave up 5 bases and J gave up 7 bases, with 21 bases separating them. CDR1 LNHDA and CDR2 SQIVND come from the germline V gene (reference sequence). The CDR3 protein is CASSLGGIKTGQPQHF. CDR3 in DNA: TGTGCCAGTAGTCTCGGGGGGATTAAGACGGGGCAGCCCCAGCATTTT. The full variable domain, in which reference TRBV19 and TRBJ1-5 provide the parts outside the CDR3, is DGGITQSPKYLFRKEGQNVTLSCEQNLNHDAMYWYRQDPGQGLRLIYYSQIVNDFQKGDIAEGYSVSREKKESFPLTVTSAQKNPTAFYLCASSLGGIKTGQPQHFGDGTRLSIL.

The chain uses TRBV18 and TRBJ2-1; 11 bases agree with TRBD1. Germline-derived CDR1 and CDR2 are KGHSH and LQKENI. The CDR3 runs to 16 residues. Trimming cost V 5 bases and J 7 bases; bases outside gene matches: 10. The CDR3 loop is CASSARGQGELNEQFF. In DNA, the CDR3 is TGTGCCAGCTCAGCGAGGGGACAGGGGGAGTTGAATGAGCAGTTCTTC. Full variable domain (remainder filled in from reference TRBV18 and TRBJ2-1): NAGVMQNPRHLVRRRGQEARLRCSPMKGHSHVYWYRQLPEEGLKFMVYLQKENIIDESGMPKERFSAEFPKEGPSILRIQQVVRGDSAAYFCASSARGQGELNEQFFGPGTRLTVL.

The V call is TRBV6-4, the J call TRBJ1-5, with D perhaps matching TRBD1 (6 bases). The CDR3 consists of 13 residues. Germline lookup yields CDR1 MRHNA and CDR2 SNTAGT. Trimming took off 3 bases at V and 5 bases at J, with 8 bases between the two ends. In nucleotides, the CDR3 is TGTGCCAGCAGTGAGCAGGGGCATCAGCCCCAGCATTTT. It encodes CASSEQGHQPQHF.